This paragraph reports one T cell receptor beta chain. The source of the sample is a study of blood T cell repertoires in COVID-19. Study-wide context: Specimens from acute and convalescent COVID-19 originated in the United States, Italy and Spain. T cells, B-cell-depleted T cells, or PBMCs provided the cDNA or gDNA that served as material.

Authors' methods: Amplifying reference gene primers gave estimates of nucleated cell counts. TCRdb's table, derived via immunoSEQ multiplex PCR, lists solely in-frame clones and lacks some. From that table come the V and J calls and clone size; the DNA was used to work out D and trimming. This sample has about 240,000 clones; approximately 83% occur once, and the top ten carry roughly 10%. Sequences were obtained from peripheral blood. This receptor was obtained from a woman older than 75 with acute or convalescent COVID-19.

The CDR3 here is CASSQQGAAEAFF. CDR3 in DNA: TGTGCCAGCAGCCAACAGGGGGCAGCTGAAGCTTTCTTT. This chain joins TRBV11-1 and TRBJ1-1; TRBD1 matches 9 bases. Trimming took 5 bases from V and 6 from J; bases not matched to a gene: 4. CDR1 and CDR2 from the germline V gene are SGHAT and FQDESV (reference sequence). This CDR3 comprises 13 residues.